Listed below are T cell receptor beta chains from one sample, sequenced in a study of cytomegalovirus exposure and HLA in healthy donors. Clones were sequenced by immunoSEQ multiplex PCR, and TCRdb holds only the in-frame ones, with some missing. Among around 100,000 clones listed, around 82% were seen once. Input material: PBMCs. These receptors were taken from a man aged 35-49 years in good health and CMV-seropositive. CDR3s include the opening cysteine and the closing phenylalanine or tryptophan. The D gene is left open where the match is weak. Size is omitted from some rows. Given values are once, few, many or a class for expanded clones.

D	V	J	length	size	DNA	CDR3
TRBD1	TRBV4-1	TRBJ1-4	13	-	TGCGCCAGCAGCAACGGACAGGGGGAAAAACTGTTTTTT	CASSNGQGEKLFF
TRBD2	TRBV5-1	TRBJ2-3	16	-	TGCGCCAGCAGCTTGGAAGTTGCGGGAGATGGAGATACGCAGTATTTT	CASSLEVAGDGDTQYF
-	TRBV7-8	TRBJ1-4	16	-	TGTGCCAGCAGCCTAAGAGGGGGACCCCTTAATGAAAAACTGTTTTTT	CASSLRGGPLNEKLFF
TRBD2	TRBV7-9	TRBJ2-3	16	-	TGTGCCAGCAGCCCCGGGACTAGCGGGAGCACAGATACGCAGTATTTT	CASSPGTSGSTDTQYF
TRBD1	TRBV2	TRBJ2-7	18	-	TGTGCCAGCAGTGCGGGGGCGGCCAGCAGACAGGGGGCTTTCGAGCAGTACTTC	CASSAGAASRQGAFEQYF
-	TRBV7-9	TRBJ2-7	15	-	TGTGCCAGCAGCTTTATCGCAGGGTCAGGCTACGAGCAGTACTTC	CASSFIAGSGYEQYF
TRBD2	TRBV4-1	TRBJ2-7	15	-	TGCGCCAGCAGCCTTACCACTAGCGGGGGTTACGAGCAGTACTTC	CASSLTTSGGYEQYF
-	TRBV30	TRBJ1-1	12	-	TGTGCCTGGAGTGTACTAAACACTGAAGCTTTCTTT	CAWSVLNTEAFF
-	TRBV6-1	TRBJ1-5	14	-	TGTGCCAGCAGTGACCCGAGGAGCTATCAGCCCCAGCATTTT	CASSDPRSYQPQHF
TRBD1	TRBV28	TRBJ1-1	15	-	TGTGCCAGCTCACCGCATGGACAGGGTCTGACTGAAGCTTTCTTT	CASSPHGQGLTEAFF
TRBD1	TRBV5-4	TRBJ2-4	16	-	TGTGCCAGCAGCGACCGGGACAGATCGGCGAAGGACATTCAGTACTTC	CASSDRDRSAKDIQYF
-	TRBV6-4	TRBJ2-3	15	few	TGTGCCAGCAGTGACTCAGAGAGGGACACAGATACGCAGTATTTT	CASSDSERDTDTQYF